The clone carrying this T cell receptor beta chain was recorded a few times. The sample originates from a study of T cell responses to AZD1222 COVID-19 vaccine. Data came from immunoSEQ multiplex PCR; TCRdb stores just in-frame clones and leaves some out. Found here are 100,000 to 130,000 clones, around 84% of them singletons; the top ten hold roughly 3%. The germline CDR1 and CDR2 sequences are LGHDT and YNNKEL (reference sequence). With 8 bases clipped from V and 10 bases from J, the junction kept 10 bases outside the gene matches. The CDR3 sequence is 14 residues long. The material was peripheral blood, obtained on day 0 of AZD1222 vaccination. This clonotype was obtained from an adult in good health. This chain links TRBV3-1 (or the pseudogene TRBV3-2) with TRBJ1-6; 8 bases fit TRBD1. The CDR3 DNA reads as TGTGCCAGCGCCACAGGACAGGGTGTATCACCCCTCCACTTT. Residues: CASATGQGVSPLHF.